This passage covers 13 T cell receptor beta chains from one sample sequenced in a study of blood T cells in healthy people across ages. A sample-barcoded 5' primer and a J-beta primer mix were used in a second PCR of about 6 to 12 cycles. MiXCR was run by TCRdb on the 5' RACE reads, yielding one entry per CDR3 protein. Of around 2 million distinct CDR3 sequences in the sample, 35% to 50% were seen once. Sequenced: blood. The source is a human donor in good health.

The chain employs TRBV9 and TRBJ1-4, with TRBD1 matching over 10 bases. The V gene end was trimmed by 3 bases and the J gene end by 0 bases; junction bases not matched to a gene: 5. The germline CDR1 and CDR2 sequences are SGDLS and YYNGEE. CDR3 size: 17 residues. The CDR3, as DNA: TGTGCCAGCAGCGCGGGACAGGGGAGGGCAACTAATGAAAAACTGTTTTTT. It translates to CASSAGQGRATNEKLFF.

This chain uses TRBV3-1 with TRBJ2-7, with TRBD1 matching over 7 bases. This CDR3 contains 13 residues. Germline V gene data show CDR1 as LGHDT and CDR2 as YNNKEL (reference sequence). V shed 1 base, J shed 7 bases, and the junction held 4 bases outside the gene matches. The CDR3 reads CASSQGVQGEQYF. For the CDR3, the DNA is TGTGCCAGCAGCCAAGGAGTACAGGGGGAGCAGTACTTC.

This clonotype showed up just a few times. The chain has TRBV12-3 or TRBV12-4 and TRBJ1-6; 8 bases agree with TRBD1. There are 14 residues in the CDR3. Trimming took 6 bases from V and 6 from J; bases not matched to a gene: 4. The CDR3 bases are TGTGCCAGCAGCCCTCAGGGGGCTAATTCACCCCTCCACTTT. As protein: CASSPQGANSPLHF.

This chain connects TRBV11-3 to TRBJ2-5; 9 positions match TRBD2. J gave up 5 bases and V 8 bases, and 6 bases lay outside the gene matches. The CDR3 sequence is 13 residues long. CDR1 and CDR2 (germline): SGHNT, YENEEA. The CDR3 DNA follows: TGTGCCAGCCTGGCTAGCGGGGTGGAGACCCAGTACTTC. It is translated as CASLASGVETQYF. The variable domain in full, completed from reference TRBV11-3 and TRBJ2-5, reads EAGVVQSPRYKIIEKKQPVAFWCNPISGHNTLYWYLQNLGQGPELLIRYENEEAVDDSQLPKDRFSAERLKGVDSTLKIQPAELGDSAVYLCASLASGVETQYFGPGTRLLVL.

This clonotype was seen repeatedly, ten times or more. CDR3 sequence: CASHTSGGYNEQFF. In DNA, the CDR3 is TGTGCCAGCCATACTAGCGGGGGGTACAATGAGCAGTTCTTC. The chain uses TRBV2 and TRBJ2-1; TRBD2 matches 12 bases. The germline V gene has CDR1 SNHLY and CDR2 FYNNEI. V was pared by 8 bases and J by 4 bases, with 3 bases of the junction left unmatched. The CDR3 extends over 14 amino acids.

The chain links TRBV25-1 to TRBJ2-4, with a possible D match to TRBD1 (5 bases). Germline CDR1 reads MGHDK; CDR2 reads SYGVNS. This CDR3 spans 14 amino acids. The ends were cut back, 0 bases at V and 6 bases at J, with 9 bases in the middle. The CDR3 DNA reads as TGTGCCAGCAGTGAATATTTCCAGGGAAACATTCAGTACTTC. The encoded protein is CASSEYFQGNIQYF.

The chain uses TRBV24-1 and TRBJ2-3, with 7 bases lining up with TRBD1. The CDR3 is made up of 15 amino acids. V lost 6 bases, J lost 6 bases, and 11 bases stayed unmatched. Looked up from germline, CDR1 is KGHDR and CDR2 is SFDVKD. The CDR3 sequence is CATSSNRGPGDTQYF. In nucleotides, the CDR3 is TGTGCCACCAGTTCCAATAGGGGGCCGGGGGATACGCAGTATTTT.

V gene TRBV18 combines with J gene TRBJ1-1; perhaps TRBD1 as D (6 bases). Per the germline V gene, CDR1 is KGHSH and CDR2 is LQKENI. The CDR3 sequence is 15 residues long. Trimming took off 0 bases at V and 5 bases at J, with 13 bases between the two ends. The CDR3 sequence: CASSPPLGRGTEAFF. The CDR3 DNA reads TGTGCCAGCTCACCACCGCTGGGAAGGGGGACTGAAGCTTTCTTT.

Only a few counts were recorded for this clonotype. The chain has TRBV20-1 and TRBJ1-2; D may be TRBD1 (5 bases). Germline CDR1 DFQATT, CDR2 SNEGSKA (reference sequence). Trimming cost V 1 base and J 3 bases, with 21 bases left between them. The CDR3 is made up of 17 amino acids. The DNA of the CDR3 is TGCAGTGCTAGAGGGGACTTCGCCAGGGCTTACGACTATGGCTACACCTTC. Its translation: CSARGDFARAYDYGYTF.

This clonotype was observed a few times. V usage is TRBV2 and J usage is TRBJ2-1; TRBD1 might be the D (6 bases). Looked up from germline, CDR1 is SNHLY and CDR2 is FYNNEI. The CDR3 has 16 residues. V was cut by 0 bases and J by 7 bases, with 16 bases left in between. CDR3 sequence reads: CASSEAGRGSVNEQFF. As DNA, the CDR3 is TGTGCCAGCAGTGAAGCTGGCAGGGGTTCCGTGAATGAGCAGTTCTTC.

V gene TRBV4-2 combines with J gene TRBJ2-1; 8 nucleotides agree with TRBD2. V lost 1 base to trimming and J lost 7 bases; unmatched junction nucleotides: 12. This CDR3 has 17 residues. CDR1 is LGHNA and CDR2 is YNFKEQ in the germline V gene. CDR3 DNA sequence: TGTGCCAGCAGCCAAGCTTTTGGGACTAGTAAAGGGAATGAGCAGTTCTTC. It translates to CASSQAFGTSKGNEQFF.

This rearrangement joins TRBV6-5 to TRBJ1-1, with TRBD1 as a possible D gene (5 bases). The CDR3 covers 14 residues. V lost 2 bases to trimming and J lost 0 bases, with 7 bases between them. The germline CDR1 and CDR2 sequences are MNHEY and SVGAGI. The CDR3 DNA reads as TGTGCCAGCAGTTACGAGGGGCTGAACACTGAAGCTTTCTTT. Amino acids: CASSYEGLNTEAFF.

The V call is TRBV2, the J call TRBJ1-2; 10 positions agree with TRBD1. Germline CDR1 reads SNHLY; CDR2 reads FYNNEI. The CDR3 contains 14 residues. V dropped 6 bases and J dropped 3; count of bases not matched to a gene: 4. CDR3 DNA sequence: TGTGCCAGCAGAGGACAGGGGGAGTACTATGGCTACACCTTC. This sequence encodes CASRGQGEYYGYTF. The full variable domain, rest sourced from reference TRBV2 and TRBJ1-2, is EPEVTQTPSHQVTQMGQEVILRCVPISNHLYFYWYRQILGQKVEFLVSFYNNEISEKSEIFDDQFSVERPDGSNFTLKIRSTKLEDSAMYFCASRGQGEYYGYTFGSGTRLTVV.